What follows are 2 T cell receptor beta chains derived from one specimen sequenced in a study of PD-1 blockade in mismatch repair-deficient tumors. This table comes from immunoSEQ multiplex PCR, and its TCRdb copy is limited to in-frame clones, with some not included. The sample has about 79,000 clones; more than 80% are singletons. Sequencing was performed on peripheral blood, taken 44 weeks after starting pembrolizumab. The receptor set was obtained from an adult with mismatch repair-deficient cancer.

The count of this clone is one. J is TRBJ1-5 and V is TRBV7-2; D is ambiguous. The CDR3 sequence is 15 residues long. The germline gives CDR1 SGHTA, CDR2 FQGNSA. V was shortened by 1 base and J by 3 bases, with 10 bases between the two germline ends. The DNA for the CDR3 is TGTGCCAGCAGCTTAGGGAGGCAGTCCAATCAGCCCCAGCATTTT. Translating gives CASSLGRQSNQPQHF.

The CDR3 here is CSSRGVLNTEAFF. The DNA for the CDR3 is TGCAGCTCCCGGGGAGTCTTGAACACTGAAGCTTTCTTT. The chain has TRBV29-1 and TRBJ1-1; D unresolved. The CDR3 is 13 amino acids. Germline CDR1 SQVTM, CDR2 ANQGSEA. V was shortened by 8 bases and J by 0 bases, with 13 bases between the two germline ends.